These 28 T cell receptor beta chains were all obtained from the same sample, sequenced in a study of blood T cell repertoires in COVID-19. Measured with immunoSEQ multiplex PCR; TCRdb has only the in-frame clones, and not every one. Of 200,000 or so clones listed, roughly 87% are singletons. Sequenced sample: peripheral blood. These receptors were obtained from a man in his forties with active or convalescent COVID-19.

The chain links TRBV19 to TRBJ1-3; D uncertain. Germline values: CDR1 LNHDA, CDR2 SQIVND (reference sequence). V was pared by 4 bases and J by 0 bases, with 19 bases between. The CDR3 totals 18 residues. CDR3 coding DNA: TGTGCCAGTAGTAGTAGACCGGGGAGACCAAGCTCTGGAAACACCATATATTTT. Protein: CASSSRPGRPSSGNTIYF.

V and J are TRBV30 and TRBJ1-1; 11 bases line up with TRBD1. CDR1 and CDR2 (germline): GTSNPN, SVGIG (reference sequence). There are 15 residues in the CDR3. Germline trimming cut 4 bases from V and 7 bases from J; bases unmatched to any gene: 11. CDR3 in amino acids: CAWTGQGAIMLEAFF. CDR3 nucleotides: TGTGCCTGGACCGGACAGGGGGCGATTATGCTTGAAGCTTTCTTT.

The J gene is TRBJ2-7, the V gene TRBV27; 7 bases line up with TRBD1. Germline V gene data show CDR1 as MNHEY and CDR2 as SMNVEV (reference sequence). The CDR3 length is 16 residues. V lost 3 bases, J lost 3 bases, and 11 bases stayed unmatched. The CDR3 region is CASSFSYPRGFYEQYF. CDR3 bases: TGTGCCAGCAGTTTCTCTTACCCCAGGGGGTTCTACGAGCAGTACTTC.

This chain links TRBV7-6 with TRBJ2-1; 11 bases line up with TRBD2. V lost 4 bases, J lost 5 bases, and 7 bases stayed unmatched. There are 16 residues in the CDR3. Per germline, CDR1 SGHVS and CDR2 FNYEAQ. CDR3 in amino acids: CASSSRLAGGNNEQFF. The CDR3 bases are TGTGCCAGCAGCTCCCGCTTAGCGGGGGGGAACAATGAGCAGTTCTTC.

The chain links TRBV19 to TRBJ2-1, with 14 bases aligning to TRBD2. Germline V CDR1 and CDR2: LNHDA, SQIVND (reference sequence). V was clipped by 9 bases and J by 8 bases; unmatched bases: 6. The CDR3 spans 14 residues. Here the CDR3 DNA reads TGTGCCAGCCGCCCGGGACTAGCGGGAGATGAGCAGTTCTTC. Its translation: CASRPGLAGDEQFF.

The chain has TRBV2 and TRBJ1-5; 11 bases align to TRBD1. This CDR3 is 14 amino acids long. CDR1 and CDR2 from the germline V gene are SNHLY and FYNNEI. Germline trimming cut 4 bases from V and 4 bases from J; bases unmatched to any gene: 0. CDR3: CASSGDRGNQPQHF. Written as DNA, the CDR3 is TGTGCCAGCAGTGGGGACAGGGGGAATCAGCCCCAGCATTTT.

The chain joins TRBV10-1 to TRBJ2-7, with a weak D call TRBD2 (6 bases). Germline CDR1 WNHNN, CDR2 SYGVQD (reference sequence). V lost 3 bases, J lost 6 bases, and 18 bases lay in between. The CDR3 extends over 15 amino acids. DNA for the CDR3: TGCGCCAGCAGTGACAGGGACTCGTGGCTTATCGAGCAGTACTTC. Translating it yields CASSDRDSWLIEQYF.

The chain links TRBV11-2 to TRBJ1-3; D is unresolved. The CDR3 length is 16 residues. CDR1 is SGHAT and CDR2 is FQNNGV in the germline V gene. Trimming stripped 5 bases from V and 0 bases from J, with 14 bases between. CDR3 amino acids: CASSTSRVLSGNTIYF. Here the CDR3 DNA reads TGTGCCAGCAGCACTTCACGGGTACTCTCTGGAAACACCATATATTTT.

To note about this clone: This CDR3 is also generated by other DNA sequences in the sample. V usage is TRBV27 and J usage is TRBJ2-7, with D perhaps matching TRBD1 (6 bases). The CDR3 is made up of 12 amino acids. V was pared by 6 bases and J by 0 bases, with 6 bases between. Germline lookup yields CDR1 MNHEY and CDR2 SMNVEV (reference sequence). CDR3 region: CASRDSSYEQYF. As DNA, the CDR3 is TGTGCCAGCAGGGACAGCTCCTACGAGCAGTACTTC.

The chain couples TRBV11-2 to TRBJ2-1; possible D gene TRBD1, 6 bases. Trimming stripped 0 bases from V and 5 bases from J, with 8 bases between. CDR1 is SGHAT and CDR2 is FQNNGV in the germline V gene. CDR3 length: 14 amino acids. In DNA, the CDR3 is TGTGCCAGCAGCTTAGAACGGACAGACAATGAGCAGTTCTTC. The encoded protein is CASSLERTDNEQFF.

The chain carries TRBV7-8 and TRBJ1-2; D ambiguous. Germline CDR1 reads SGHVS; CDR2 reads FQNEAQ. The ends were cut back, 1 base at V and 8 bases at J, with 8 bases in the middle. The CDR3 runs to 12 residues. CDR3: CASSLDEEGYTF. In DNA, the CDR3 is TGTGCCAGCAGCTTAGACGAGGAAGGCTACACCTTC.

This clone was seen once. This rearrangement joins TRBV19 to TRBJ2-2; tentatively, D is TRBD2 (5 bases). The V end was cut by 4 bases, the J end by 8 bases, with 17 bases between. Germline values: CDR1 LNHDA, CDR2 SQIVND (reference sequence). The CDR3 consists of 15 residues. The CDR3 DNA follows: TGTGCCAGTAGTACAACCGGAGCGGAGATAGGGGAGCTGTTTTTT. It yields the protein CASSTTGAEIGELFF.

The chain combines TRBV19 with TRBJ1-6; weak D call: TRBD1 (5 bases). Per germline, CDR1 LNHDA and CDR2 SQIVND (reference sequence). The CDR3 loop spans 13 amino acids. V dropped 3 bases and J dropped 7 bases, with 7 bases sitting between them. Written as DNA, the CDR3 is TGTGCCAGTAGTATGAACAGGAATTCACCCCTCCACTTT. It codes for CASSMNRNSPLHF.

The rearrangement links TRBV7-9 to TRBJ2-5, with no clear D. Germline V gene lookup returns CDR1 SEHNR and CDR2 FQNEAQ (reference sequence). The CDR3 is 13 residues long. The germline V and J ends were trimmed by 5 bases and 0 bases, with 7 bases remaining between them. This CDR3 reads CASSRDYQETQYF. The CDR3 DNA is TGTGCCAGCAGCCGTGACTACCAAGAGACCCAGTACTTC.

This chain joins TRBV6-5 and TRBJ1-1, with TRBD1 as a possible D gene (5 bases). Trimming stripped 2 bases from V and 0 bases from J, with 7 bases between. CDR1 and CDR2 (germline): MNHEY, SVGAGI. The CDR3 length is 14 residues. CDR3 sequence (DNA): TGTGCCAGCAGTTACGGGGCCATGAACACTGAAGCTTTCTTT. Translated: CASSYGAMNTEAFF.

CDR3 in DNA: TGTGCCAGCTCCCGCGAGGGCGGTCGAGGAAACACCATATATTTT. Translating it yields CASSREGGRGNTIYF. This chain connects TRBV9 to TRBJ1-3, with no clear D. This CDR3 is 15 amino acids long. Per germline, CDR1 SGDLS and CDR2 YYNGEE. V was shortened by 7 bases and J by 4 bases, with 18 bases between the two germline ends.

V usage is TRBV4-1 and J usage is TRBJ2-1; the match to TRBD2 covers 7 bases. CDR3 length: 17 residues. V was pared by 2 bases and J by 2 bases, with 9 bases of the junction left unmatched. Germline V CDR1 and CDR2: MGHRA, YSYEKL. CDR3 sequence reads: CASSQRDAGVAYNEQFF. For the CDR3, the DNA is TGCGCCAGCAGCCAACGGGACGCGGGGGTCGCCTACAATGAGCAGTTCTTC.

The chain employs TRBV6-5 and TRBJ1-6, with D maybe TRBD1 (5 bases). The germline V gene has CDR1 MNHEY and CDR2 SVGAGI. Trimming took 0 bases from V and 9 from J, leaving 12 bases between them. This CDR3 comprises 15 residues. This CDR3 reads CASSYSRGITSPLHF. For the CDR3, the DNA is TGTGCCAGCAGTTACTCAAGGGGCATTACTTCACCCCTCCACTTT.

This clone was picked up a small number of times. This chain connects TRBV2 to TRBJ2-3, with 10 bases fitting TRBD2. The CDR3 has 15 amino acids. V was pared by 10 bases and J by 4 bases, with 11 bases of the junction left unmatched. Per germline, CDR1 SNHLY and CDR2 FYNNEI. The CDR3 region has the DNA TGTGCCACCCCGGGGGCTAGCGGGAGTGCAGATACGCAGTATTTT. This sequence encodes CATPGASGSADTQYF.

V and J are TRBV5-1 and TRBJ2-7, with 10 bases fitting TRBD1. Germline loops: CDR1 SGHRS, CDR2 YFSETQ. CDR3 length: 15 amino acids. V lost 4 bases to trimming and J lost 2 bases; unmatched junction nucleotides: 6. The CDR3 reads CASSVSGTGAYEQYF. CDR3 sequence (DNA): TGCGCCAGCAGCGTTTCCGGGACAGGGGCCTACGAGCAGTACTTC.

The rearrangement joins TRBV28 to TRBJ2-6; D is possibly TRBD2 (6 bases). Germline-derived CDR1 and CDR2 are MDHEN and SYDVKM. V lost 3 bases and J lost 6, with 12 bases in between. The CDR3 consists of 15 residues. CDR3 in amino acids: CASSFGGTAANVLTF. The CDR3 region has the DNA TGTGCCAGCAGTTTCGGGGGTACGGCGGCCAACGTCCTGACTTTC.

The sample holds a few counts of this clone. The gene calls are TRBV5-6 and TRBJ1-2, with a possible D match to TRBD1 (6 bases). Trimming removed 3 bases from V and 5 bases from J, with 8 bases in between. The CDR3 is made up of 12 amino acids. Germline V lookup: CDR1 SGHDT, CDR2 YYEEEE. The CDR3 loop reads CASSSTGYGYTF. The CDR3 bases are TGTGCCAGCAGCTCAACAGGGTATGGCTACACCTTC.

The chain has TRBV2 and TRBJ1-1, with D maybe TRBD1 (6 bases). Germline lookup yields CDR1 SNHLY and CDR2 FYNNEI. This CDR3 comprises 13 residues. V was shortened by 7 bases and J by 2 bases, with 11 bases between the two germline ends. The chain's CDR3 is CASNPDRNTEAFF. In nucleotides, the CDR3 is TGTGCCAGCAATCCGGACAGAAACACTGAAGCTTTCTTT.

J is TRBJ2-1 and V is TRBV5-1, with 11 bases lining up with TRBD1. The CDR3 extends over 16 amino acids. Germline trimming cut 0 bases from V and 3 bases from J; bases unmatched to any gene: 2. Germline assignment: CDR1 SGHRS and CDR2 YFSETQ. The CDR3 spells CASSLGGTGGYNEQFF. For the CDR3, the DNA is TGCGCCAGCAGCTTGGGAGGGACAGGGGGCTACAATGAGCAGTTCTTC.

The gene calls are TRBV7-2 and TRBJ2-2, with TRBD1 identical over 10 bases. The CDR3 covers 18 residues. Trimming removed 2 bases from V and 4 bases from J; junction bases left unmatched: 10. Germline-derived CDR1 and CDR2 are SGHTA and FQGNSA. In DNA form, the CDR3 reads TGTGCCAGCAGCTTATCTGTACCGGGACAGGGGATCACCGGGGAGCTGTTTTTT. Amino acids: CASSLSVPGQGITGELFF. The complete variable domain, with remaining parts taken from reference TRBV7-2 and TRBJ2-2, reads GAGVSQSPSNKVTEKGKDVELRCDPISGHTALYWYRQSLGQGLEFLIYFQGNSAPDKSGLPSDRFSAERTGGSVSTLTIQRTQQEDSAVYLCASSLSVPGQGITGELFFGEGSRLTVL.

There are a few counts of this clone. The CDR3 region is CASLDSSYEQYF. The CDR3 DNA reads as TGTGCCAGCTTGGACTCGTCCTACGAGCAGTACTTC. The chain is built from TRBV2 and TRBJ2-7; perhaps TRBD2 as D (5 bases). V dropped 8 bases and J dropped 1 base, with 9 bases sitting between them. The CDR3 runs to 12 residues. Germline CDR1 and CDR2: SNHLY and FYNNEI.

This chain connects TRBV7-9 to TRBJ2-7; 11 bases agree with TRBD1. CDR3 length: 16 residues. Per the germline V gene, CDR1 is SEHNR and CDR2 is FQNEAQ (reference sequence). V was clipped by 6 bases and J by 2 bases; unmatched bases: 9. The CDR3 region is CASRPAPGQGAYEQYF. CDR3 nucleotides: TGTGCCAGCAGACCCGCACCGGGACAGGGGGCCTACGAGCAGTACTTC.

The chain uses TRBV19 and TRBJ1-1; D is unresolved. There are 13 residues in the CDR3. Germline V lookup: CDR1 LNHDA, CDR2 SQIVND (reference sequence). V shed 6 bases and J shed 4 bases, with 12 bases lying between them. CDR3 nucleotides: TGTGCCAGTAGCCAGGACGGAGGCACTGAAGCTTTCTTT. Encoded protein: CASSQDGGTEAFF.